Listed below are T cell receptor beta chains from one sample, sequenced in a study of T cell responses to AZD1222 COVID-19 vaccine. Produced via immunoSEQ multiplex PCR; TCRdb's table is partial and in-frame only. The sample yields 90,000 to 120,000 clones, nearly 90% seen once. The specimen comprised peripheral blood, sampled 28 days after the second AZD1222 dose. These TCRs come from an adult who received the AZD1222 COVID-19 vaccine. CDR3s include the opening cysteine and the closing phenylalanine or tryptophan. Fields, in order: J gene, V gene, D gene, clone size, CDR3 DNA, CDR3 protein. The D gene is left open where the match is weak. The size of a clone is reported for some rows only, either as once, few or many, or as a class for expanded clones.

j_call: TRBJ2-1
v_call: TRBV7-2
d_call: NA
clone_size: NA
cdr3_nt: TGTGCCAGCAGCTTAGCCGGGGGACCCCACGGGCAGTTCTTC
cdr3_aa: CASSLAGGPHGQFF

j_call: TRBJ1-4
v_call: TRBV6-5
d_call: NA
clone_size: NA
cdr3_nt: TGTGCCAGCAGTTACACGTTGAATGAAAAACTGTTTTTT
cdr3_aa: CASSYTLNEKLFF

j_call: TRBJ2-7
v_call: TRBV19
d_call: NA
clone_size: NA
cdr3_nt: TGTGCCAGTAGTACAAACAGGAACTCCTACGAGCAGTACTTC
cdr3_aa: CASSTNRNSYEQYF

j_call: TRBJ1-6
v_call: TRBV5-1
d_call: TRBD1
clone_size: once
cdr3_nt: TGCGCCAGCAGCTTGGAAGACAGGGAAACACCCCTCCACTTT
cdr3_aa: CASSLEDRETPLHF

j_call: TRBJ2-1
v_call: TRBV5-6
d_call: NA
clone_size: NA
cdr3_nt: TGTGCCAGCAGCGGAACCACAGGGTGGCGACAATATGAGCAGTTCTTC
cdr3_aa: CASSGTTGWRQYEQFF

j_call: TRBJ1-6
v_call: TRBV6-5
d_call: NA
clone_size: few
cdr3_nt: TGTGCCAGCAAGCGCGGGGGGCAGTTCAATTCACCCCTCCACTTT
cdr3_aa: CASKRGGQFNSPLHF

j_call: TRBJ2-3
v_call: TRBV6-1
d_call: NA
clone_size: NA
cdr3_nt: TGTGCCAGCAGTGATGGTCTTGGGATTAGCACAGATACGCAGTATTTT
cdr3_aa: CASSDGLGISTDTQYF

j_call: TRBJ2-3
v_call: TRBV5-6
d_call: NA
clone_size: NA
cdr3_nt: TGTGCCAGCAGCTTGGGCAGCACAGATACGCAGTATTTT
cdr3_aa: CASSLGSTDTQYF

j_call: TRBJ2-6
v_call: TRBV9
d_call: NA
clone_size: NA
cdr3_nt: TGTGCCAGCAGCCCCCCCTCTGGGGCCAACGTCCTGACTTTC
cdr3_aa: CASSPPSGANVLTF

j_call: TRBJ1-2
v_call: TRBV6-5
d_call: NA
clone_size: NA
cdr3_nt: TGTGCCAGCAGTTACAGAGCAGTCCCCATCTATGGCTACACCTTC
cdr3_aa: CASSYRAVPIYGYTF

j_call: TRBJ2-7
v_call: TRBV6-1
d_call: TRBD2
clone_size: NA
cdr3_nt: TGTGCCAGCAGTGAAATGGGATACCGGGGGGCTAGCGGGAGCTCCTACGAGCAGTACTTC
cdr3_aa: CASSEMGYRGASGSSYEQYF

j_call: TRBJ2-2
v_call: TRBV7-2
d_call: NA
clone_size: NA
cdr3_nt: TGTGCCAGCAGCACGGACACCGGGGAGCTGTTTTTT
cdr3_aa: CASSTDTGELFF

j_call: TRBJ2-7
v_call: TRBV27
d_call: NA
clone_size: NA
cdr3_nt: TGTGCCAGCAGTTTATTGACTAAACAGGGAATAAGCTACGAGCAGTACTTC
cdr3_aa: CASSLLTKQGISYEQYF

j_call: TRBJ1-1
v_call: TRBV7-3
d_call: TRBD1
clone_size: few
cdr3_nt: TGTGCCAGCAGCTTGGGACAGGGGAACACTGAAGCTTTCTTT
cdr3_aa: CASSLGQGNTEAFF

j_call: TRBJ1-4
v_call: TRBV29-1
d_call: NA
clone_size: NA
cdr3_nt: TGCAGCGCCGGACCAACTAATGAAAAACTGTTTTTT
cdr3_aa: CSAGPTNEKLFF

j_call: TRBJ1-3
v_call: TRBV11-2
d_call: NA
clone_size: NA
cdr3_nt: TGTGCCAGCAGCCGAATCTGGGGGGATGGAAACACCATATATTTT
cdr3_aa: CASSRIWGDGNTIYF

j_call: TRBJ2-1
v_call: TRBV13
d_call: NA
clone_size: NA
cdr3_nt: TGTGCCAGCAGCTCCTTAATCCCTGGGCCTTACAATGAGCAGTTCTTC
cdr3_aa: CASSSLIPGPYNEQFF